This is a list of T cell receptor beta chains from one sample in a study of cytomegalovirus exposure and HLA in healthy donors. Sequencing was performed with immunoSEQ multiplex PCR; in TCRdb, only in-frame clones are kept and a portion is missing. The sample records about 160,000 clones, about 85% being singletons. Sequencing used PBMCs. The receptors derive from a man aged 18 to 30 in good health and CMV-seropositive. CDR3s include the opening cysteine and the closing phenylalanine or tryptophan.

V	J	CDR3
TRBV7-2	TRBJ2-1	CASSSTGYNEQFF
TRBV27	TRBJ2-3	CASSSGLAGTDTQYF
TRBV27	TRBJ1-5	CASSLSGGGNQPQHF
TRBV6-6	TRBJ1-1	CASSYGGGRNTEAFF
TRBV5-8	TRBJ1-1	CASRSPRYTEAFF
TRBV6-1	TRBJ2-7	CASSEVSAGAYEQYF
TRBV15	TRBJ1-1	CATRAGGSNTEAFF
TRBV7-2	TRBJ2-7	CASSFSSGADYEQYF
TRBV19	TRBJ2-1	CASSTSTGKSYNEQFF
TRBV5-6	TRBJ2-4	CASSIRGNKNIQYF
TRBV6-5	TRBJ2-1	CASRTTSGGHNEQFF
TRBV30	TRBJ1-2	CAWSSGIHGYTF
TRBV19	TRBJ2-7	CASSIRHRADEQYF
TRBV6-5	TRBJ1-6	CASSSQGSPLHF
TRBV4-2	TRBJ1-2	CASSHGQGGFYGYTF
TRBV11-3	TRBJ2-1	CASSSLGTGTYNEQFF
TRBV5-1	TRBJ2-5	CASSLAGGQETQYF
TRBV21-1	TRBJ1-6	CASPTGESLNSPLHF
TRBV19	TRBJ1-2	CASTRIGGAGDQDGYTF
TRBV6-5	TRBJ1-5	CASKMTGRNQPQHF
TRBV19	TRBJ1-1	CASKRGRFDTEAFF
TRBV12-5	TRBJ1-5	CASGLDRGFFQPQHF
TRBV7-2	TRBJ2-5	CASSLGRGGTETQYF
TRBV7-9	TRBJ2-1	CASSPPGGGSYNEQFF
TRBV6-5	TRBJ1-2	CASSYSDTSNYGYTF
TRBV11-1	TRBJ2-5	CASSFLLEVTQYF
TRBV5-5	TRBJ2-2	CASSSGGGALNTGELFF
TRBV28	TRBJ1-1	CASSKDYLGTEAFF
TRBV7-6	-	CASSPRTGATEQYF
TRBV5-1	TRBJ2-5	CASSLVGEQETQYF
TRBV2	TRBJ2-1	CASRRDLGEQFF
TRBV5-6	TRBJ2-3	CASSSGTDTQYF
TRBV5-8	TRBJ1-4	CASSPGTGFATNEKLFF
TRBV20-1	TRBJ2-3	CSAQFSDTQYF
TRBV6-5	TRBJ2-6	CASRHRGPGANGLTF
TRBV11-3	TRBJ2-1	CASSALLAGGYNEQFF
TRBV7-9	TRBJ2-4	CASSSRQGEQNSQYF
TRBV9	TRBJ1-1	CASSVDGFRNTEAFF
TRBV9	TRBJ2-1	CASSASGGLYNEQFF
TRBV5-4	TRBJ1-2	CASSVPTEPNGYTF
TRBV5-8	TRBJ2-2	CASSLQVAGGHTGELFF
TRBV10-3	TRBJ2-2	CAILDRAGELFF
TRBV7-3	TRBJ1-3	CASSLRQGAGNTIYF
TRBV13	TRBJ2-7	CASSLEGVSYEQYF
TRBV19	TRBJ1-2	CASSLNRELSGYTF
TRBV6-1	TRBJ2-1	CASSEIGRGIYNEQFF
TRBV6-1	TRBJ1-1	CASSEFLTSGMDTEAFF
TRBV15	TRBJ2-2	CATSRDRLGTGELFF
TRBV5-4	TRBJ2-7	CASSRLGGSYEQYF
TRBV5-4	TRBJ2-2	CASSPGGQGVVGELFF
TRBV7-8	TRBJ1-1	CASSLGTGKFEAFF
TRBV18	TRBJ2-7	CASSTGLRGGDSYEQYF
TRBV6-1	TRBJ2-3	CASKGVSTDTQYF
TRBV6-5	TRBJ2-3	CASSYSQGLDTQYF
TRBV5-1	TRBJ2-3	CASSLLGLAGGASTDTQYF
TRBV7-9	TRBJ2-5	CASSRSGGGETQYF